Listed below are T cell receptor beta chains from one sample, sequenced in a study of cytomegalovirus exposure and HLA in healthy donors. The assay was immunoSEQ multiplex PCR, and TCRdb's table has in-frame clones only and misses some. The sample totals some 83,000 clones. Sequenced sample: PBMCs. Every receptor here comes from a woman in her 30s in good health and CMV-seronegative. CDR3s include the opening cysteine and the closing phenylalanine or tryptophan. The D gene is left open where the match is weak.

>-|TRBV18|TRBJ1-3
TGTGCCAGTCTCGACAGTGAGCAAGGAAACACCATATATTTT
CASLDSEQGNTIYF
>TRBD1|TRBV29-1|TRBJ1-1
TGCAGCGTTCGATCCCGCACAGGGACAGCTGAAGCTTTCTTT
CSVRSRTGTAEAFF
>TRBD2|TRBV20-1|TRBJ2-1
TGCAGTGCGCTCCTAGCGGAGAAGCAGTTCTTC
CSALLAEKQFF
>-|TRBV4-1|TRBJ1-2
TGCGCCAGCAGCCCGGGAGGGACCGGACGGTCCAACTATGGCTACACCTTC
CASSPGGTGRSNYGYTF
>-|TRBV7-9|TRBJ2-2
TGTGCCAGCAGCCTAGCTAGTACCGGGGAGCTGTTTTTT
CASSLASTGELFF
>TRBD1|TRBV18|TRBJ1-6
TGTGCCAGCGCATCGGATCCCGCGGGACAGGGACCACCCCTCCACTTT
CASASDPAGQGPPLHF
>TRBD2|TRBV4-2|TRBJ2-3
TGTGCCAGCAGCCAAGGGATCTCGTCCTTAGCGGGGGGAACCACAGATACGCAGTATTTT
CASSQGISSLAGGTTDTQYF
>-|TRBV6-1|TRBJ1-2
TGTGCCAGCAGTATCTCGTATGGCTACACCTTC
CASSISYGYTF
>-|TRBV30|TRBJ2-7
TGTGCCTGGGGAACAGGGAGCTACGAGCAGTACTTC
CAWGTGSYEQYF
>TRBD1|TRBV13|TRBJ1-1
TGTGCCAGCAGCCCAAACACTCCAGGGGGAGAGGGGGCTGAAGCTTTCTTT
CASSPNTPGGEGAEAFF
>-|TRBV6-5|TRBJ2-3
TGTGCCAGCAGTTATAAGGGGGGGTACACAGATACGCAGTATTTT
CASSYKGGYTDTQYF
>-|TRBV10-1|TRBJ2-7
TGCGCCAGCAGTGAGGGGCCTAAAGACGAGCAGTACTTC
CASSEGPKDEQYF
>TRBD1|TRBV6-5|TRBJ2-7
TGTGCCAGCAGTTCGCGGACAGGTCCCTACGAGCAGTACTTC
CASSSRTGPYEQYF
>-|TRBV7-2|TRBJ2-1
TGTGCCAGCAGCCCCAAGCGGACCCTAAATGAGCAGTTCTTC
CASSPKRTLNEQFF
>-|TRBV30|TRBJ1-5
TGTGCCTGGAGTAGGGGGGGCTATAGCAATCAGCCCCAGCATTTT
CAWSRGGYSNQPQHF
>-|TRBV5-1|TRBJ1-1
TGCGCCAGCAGCAGCTCTACAGTGAACACTGAAGCTTTCTTT
CASSSSTVNTEAFF
>-|TRBV30|TRBJ2-7
TGTGCCTGGAGTTTCCGCCGGACGACTAACGAGCAGTACTTC
CAWSFRRTTNEQYF
>-|TRBV5-5|TRBJ2-5
TGTGCCAGCAGCTTGGTAGTCGACCAAGAGACCCAGTACTTC
CASSLVVDQETQYF
>TRBD1|TRBV7-2|TRBJ1-1
TGTGCCAGCAGAACGGACAGGGTCGGTTTTAACACTGAAGCTTTCTTT
CASRTDRVGFNTEAFF
>-|TRBV28|TRBJ1-5
TGTGCCAGCAGTTTGGGGGGATGGGATAGCAATCAGCCCCAGCATTTT
CASSLGGWDSNQPQHF
>-|TRBV19|TRBJ1-5
TGTGCCAGTAGTGTCCTCACAGGGAGGGTGAACAATCAGCCCCAGCATTTT
CASSVLTGRVNNQPQHF
>TRBD1|TRBV30|TRBJ1-2
TGTGCCTGGAGTTACAGGGGGCTCAACTATGGCTACACCTTC
CAWSYRGLNYGYTF
>TRBD1|TRBV5-6|TRBJ2-7
TGTGCCAGCAGCTCGGGACAGAGCTCCTACGAGCAGTACTTC
CASSSGQSSYEQYF
>-|TRBV2|TRBJ2-1
TGTGCCAGCAGTTCCAGGGGAGCAGACGAGTACAATGAGCAGTTCTTC
CASSSRGADEYNEQFF
>TRBD1|TRBV6-6|TRBJ2-1
TGTGCCAGCAGTTACCGGGACAGGGTAGGCAATGAGCAGTTCTTC
CASSYRDRVGNEQFF
>TRBD2|TRBV15|TRBJ2-7
TGTGCCACCAGCAGAGAGGTGGGAGGGAGCTCCTACGAGCAGTACTTC
CATSREVGGSSYEQYF
>-|TRBV4-1|TRBJ1-2
TGCGCCAGCAGCCAAGAAGAACAGGGAGACTATGGCTACACCTTC
CASSQEEQGDYGYTF
>-|TRBV6-4|TRBJ1-1
TGTGCCAGCAGTGAAAGGGGGAACACTGAAGCTTTCTTT
CASSERGNTEAFF
>-|TRBV19|TRBJ2-1
TGTGCCAGTAGGGCCGGAGGGGTGCAGTTCTTC
CASRAGGVQFF
>-|TRBV7-9|TRBJ1-1
TGTGCCAGCAGCTCTGTTGGGGGGTACACTGAAGCTTTCTTT
CASSSVGGYTEAFF
>TRBD1|TRBV29-1|TRBJ1-1
TGCAGCGTTGAAGATCCCAAGGCAGGGGGAATCGGTGAAGCTTTCTTT
CSVEDPKAGGIGEAFF
>-|TRBV11-2|TRBJ1-1
TGTGCCAGCAGCTTAGGTCTCGGGAGTGAAGCTTTCTTT
CASSLGLGSEAFF
>TRBD1|TRBV18|TRBJ1-4
TGTGCCAGCTCACCAACAGGGGGCCTGAATGAAAAACTGTTTTTT
CASSPTGGLNEKLFF
>-|TRBV11-2|TRBJ2-3
TGTGCCAGCAGCCCCCAAAGGGGGAGCACAGATACGCAGTATTTT
CASSPQRGSTDTQYF
>-|TRBV10-3|TRBJ1-6
TGTGCCATCAGTGCGAGTACTAATTCACCCCTCCACTTT
CAISASTNSPLHF
>TRBD2|TRBV30|TRBJ2-5
TGTGCCTGGAGTGTAAGGGGAAGCGGGAGAGGAACGGAGACCCAGTACTTC
CAWSVRGSGRGTETQYF
>-|TRBV6-1|TRBJ2-7
TGTGCCAGCAGGCAAGACCAGAGGAGGACTTACGAGCAGTACTTC
CASRQDQRRTYEQYF
>-|TRBV5-4|TRBJ1-1
TGTGCCAGCAGCTTGGATCCGGGGAACACTGAAGCTTTCTTT
CASSLDPGNTEAFF
>-|TRBV4-2|TRBJ1-6
TGTGCCAGCAGCTCACAGGGCAACTCGGTCAATTCACCCCTACACTTT
CASSSQGNSVNSPLHF
>TRBD2|TRBV15|TRBJ2-7
TGTGCCACCAGCCCGCTCGCGGGAGGGCCCTCCTACGAGCAGTACTTC
CATSPLAGGPSYEQYF
>-|TRBV4-1|TRBJ2-5
TGCGCCAGCAGCCAAGAGGGGGCCCGGGGAGAGACCCAGTACTTC
CASSQEGARGETQYF
>-|TRBV7-6|TRBJ2-3
TGTGCCAGCAGCTTAGCGCCCCCCCGGCAGGGCCGCACAGATACGCAGTATTTT
CASSLAPPRQGRTDTQYF
>-|TRBV29-1|TRBJ1-2
TGCAGCGTGGGGGACACGAACTATGGCTACACCTTC
CSVGDTNYGYTF
>TRBD2|TRBV11-2|TRBJ2-3
TGTGCCAGCAGCTTAGGGGGACTAGAGGGTACAGATACGCAGTATTTT
CASSLGGLEGTDTQYF
>-|TRBV5-4|TRBJ2-7
TGTGCCAGCAGCTTGGATCAGGGAACCTACGAGCAGTACTTC
CASSLDQGTYEQYF
>TRBD1|TRBV7-9|TRBJ2-1
TGTGCCAGTACCGGGACAGGGTTTGATTACAATGAGCAGTTCTTC
CASTGTGFDYNEQFF
>TRBD1|TRBV6-6|TRBJ2-2
TGTGCCAGCAGCTCCGGCAGGGGGCGAACCGGGGAGCTGTTTTTT
CASSSGRGRTGELFF